A selection of T cell receptor beta chains follows, all from one sample in a study of blood T cell repertoires in COVID-19. TCRdb's table, derived via immunoSEQ multiplex PCR, lists solely in-frame clones and lacks some. The data show approximately 450,000 clones, with over 75% seen just once and 1.1% held by the top ten. Sequenced material: PBMCs or T cells enriched from blood (not recorded which). The receptors come from a young man who had recovered from COVID-19. Each CDR3 is given with its conserved first and last residue. Each record gives: J gene, V gene, clone size, D gene, CDR3 protein, CDR3 DNA. D genes are given only for firm matches. Clone size is given for some rows only: seen once, a few or many times, or a class if the clone is expanded.

TRBJ2-1 | TRBV29-1 | once | NA | CSVEGQMYNEQFF | TGCAGCGTTGAAGGACAGATGTACAATGAGCAGTTCTTC
TRBJ2-1 | TRBV5-1 | NA | TRBD2 | CASSPALAGEGSEQFF | TGCGCCAGCAGCCCCGCTCTAGCGGGAGAAGGCAGTGAGCAGTTCTTC
TRBJ1-1 | TRBV9 | NA | NA | CASSVNPQGDTEAFF | TGTGCCAGCAGCGTAAACCCCCAAGGGGACACTGAAGCTTTCTTT
TRBJ2-7 | TRBV12-3/TRBV12-4 | NA | NA | CASTSPPGKVRYF | TGTGCCAGCACCTCACCCCCGGGAAAAGTTCGGTACTTC
TRBJ2-5 | TRBV5-1 | NA | TRBD1 | CASSFGTGVQETQYF | TGCGCCAGCAGCTTCGGGACAGGGGTACAAGAGACCCAGTACTTC
TRBJ2-5 | TRBV18 | NA | TRBD2 | CASSTGTSGSGSQYF | TGTGCCAGCTCAACAGGGACTAGCGGGAGCGGGTCCCAGTACTTC
TRBJ1-5 | TRBV2 | NA | NA | CASSEVYNSNQPQHF | TGTGCCAGCAGTGAAGTGTACAATAGCAATCAGCCCCAGCATTTT
TRBJ2-2 | TRBV10-2 | NA | NA | CASTFWPNTGELFF | TGCGCCAGCACGTTTTGGCCGAACACCGGGGAGCTGTTTTTT
TRBJ2-3 | TRBV7-9 | NA | NA | CASSSKEADTQYF | TGTGCCAGCAGCTCCAAGGAGGCAGATACGCAGTATTTT
TRBJ2-5 | TRBV28 | NA | TRBD2 | CASSLSFAGGGETQYF | TGTGCCAGCAGTTTATCTTTCGCGGGAGGAGGGGAGACCCAGTACTTC
TRBJ2-2 | TRBV5-1 | NA | NA | CASSLGTTNTGELFF | TGCGCCAGCAGCTTAGGGACAACGAACACCGGGGAGCTGTTTTTT
TRBJ2-2 | TRBV7-9 | NA | NA | CASSRVFTGELFF | TGTGCCAGCAGCCGTGTCTTTACCGGGGAGCTGTTTTTT
TRBJ2-1 | TRBV5-1 | NA | TRBD2 | CASSLWLADSYNEQFF | TGCGCCAGCAGCTTGTGGCTAGCGGACTCCTACAATGAGCAGTTCTTC
TRBJ2-7 | TRBV28 | NA | NA | CASNTGREQYF | TGTGCCAGCAATACAGGGCGCGAGCAGTACTTC
TRBJ2-5 | TRBV9 | NA | TRBD2 | CASTSEGGIGETQYF | TGTGCCAGCACCTCCGAGGGAGGGATAGGGGAGACCCAGTACTTC
TRBJ1-4 | TRBV27 | NA | TRBD1 | CASSLGPGQGNEKLFF | TGTGCCAGCAGTTTAGGCCCGGGACAGGGTAATGAAAAACTGTTTTTT
TRBJ1-2 | TRBV28 | NA | TRBD1 | CASSRTGANGYTF | TGTGCCAGCAGCCGGACAGGTGCCAATGGCTACACCTTC